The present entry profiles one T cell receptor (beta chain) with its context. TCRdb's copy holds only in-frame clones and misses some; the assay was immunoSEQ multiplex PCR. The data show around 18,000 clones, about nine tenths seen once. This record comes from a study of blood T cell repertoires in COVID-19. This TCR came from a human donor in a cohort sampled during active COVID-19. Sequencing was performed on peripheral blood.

The DNA of the CDR3 is TGTGCCAGCAGACCTGGACAGGACTACGAGCAGTACTTC. It is translated as CASRPGQDYEQYF. The chain uses TRBV2 and TRBJ2-7, with 7 bases identical to TRBD1. V was clipped by 6 bases and J by 3 bases; unmatched bases: 5. The CDR3 runs 13 residues. Per germline, CDR1 SNHLY and CDR2 FYNNEI. Based on the CDR3 plus reference TRBV2 and TRBJ2-7, the full variable domain is EPEVTQTPSHQVTQMGQEVILRCVPISNHLYFYWYRQILGQKVEFLVSFYNNEISEKSEIFDDQFSVERPDGSNFTLKIRSTKLEDSAMYFCASRPGQDYEQYFGPGTRLTVT.